These T cell receptor beta chains were read from a single sample in a study of blood T cell repertoires in COVID-19. Generated by immunoSEQ multiplex PCR, the TCRdb table keeps only in-frame clones and is missing some. The sample yields about 130,000 clones, approximately 86% seen once. The sample consisted of PBMCs or T cells enriched from blood (not recorded which). The source is a woman between 45 and 60 years old who had recovered from COVID-19. Both conserved end residues are part of each CDR3. Each record gives: CDR3 protein, clone size, J gene, V gene. Size tells how often a clone was seen (once, few, many) or the class of an expanded clone, and some rows leave it out.

CDR3 protein: CASSLALTNEKLFF; clone size: -; J gene: TRBJ1-4; V gene: TRBV11-2
CDR3 protein: CASSGEGPSYEQYF; clone size: -; J gene: TRBJ2-7; V gene: TRBV27
CDR3 protein: CASQGTGRSSYEQYF; clone size: -; J gene: TRBJ2-7; V gene: TRBV19
CDR3 protein: CASTTRGSNGYTF; clone size: -; J gene: TRBJ1-2; V gene: TRBV6-5
CDR3 protein: CASKWDRAVEQYF; clone size: -; J gene: TRBJ2-7; V gene: TRBV5-1
CDR3 protein: CASSQGLAGADTQYF; clone size: -; J gene: TRBJ2-3; V gene: TRBV13
CDR3 protein: CASSPGLAGTGELFF; clone size: -; J gene: TRBJ2-2; V gene: TRBV19
CDR3 protein: CASSTATGLETQYF; clone size: -; J gene: TRBJ2-5; V gene: TRBV19
CDR3 protein: CASSQEDGGGAETQYF; clone size: -; J gene: TRBJ2-5; V gene: TRBV4-1
CDR3 protein: CASSQDFTTNEKLFF; clone size: -; J gene: TRBJ1-4; V gene: TRBV3-1/TRBV3-2
CDR3 protein: CAWRPGQNTEAFF; clone size: -; J gene: TRBJ1-1; V gene: TRBV30
CDR3 protein: CASSFGEGSRNEQFF; clone size: few; J gene: TRBJ2-1; V gene: TRBV27
CDR3 protein: CASSAQGQRNQPQHF; clone size: -; J gene: TRBJ1-5; V gene: TRBV9
CDR3 protein: CASSLTSGGFKETQYF; clone size: -; J gene: TRBJ2-5; V gene: TRBV7-2
CDR3 protein: CASSEGQNYEQYF; clone size: -; J gene: TRBJ2-7; V gene: TRBV10-2
CDR3 protein: CASSSRGEQQTQYF; clone size: -; J gene: TRBJ2-5; V gene: TRBV6-2/TRBV6-3
CDR3 protein: CASSSVADYGYTF; clone size: -; J gene: TRBJ1-2; V gene: TRBV5-6
CDR3 protein: CASSSRPRGSSYNEQFF; clone size: -; J gene: TRBJ2-1; V gene: TRBV6-2/TRBV6-3
CDR3 protein: CASSSLPGKQENQPQHF; clone size: -; J gene: TRBJ1-5; V gene: TRBV19
CDR3 protein: CASSTTAGSETQYF; clone size: -; J gene: TRBJ2-5; V gene: TRBV19
CDR3 protein: CASGFLGRGDGYTF; clone size: -; J gene: TRBJ1-2; V gene: TRBV12-5
CDR3 protein: CASSFRGDQSGEQFF; clone size: -; J gene: TRBJ2-1; V gene: TRBV11-2
CDR3 protein: CASSLVTDSRETQYF; clone size: -; J gene: TRBJ2-5; V gene: TRBV7-2
CDR3 protein: CASSPRTGFGYNSPLHF; clone size: -; J gene: TRBJ1-6; V gene: TRBV11-3
CDR3 protein: CASSPGAGLMSYEQYF; clone size: -; J gene: TRBJ2-7; V gene: TRBV18
CDR3 protein: CASSLGQNYGYTF; clone size: -; J gene: TRBJ1-2; V gene: TRBV7-2
CDR3 protein: CSASPHSSSGNTIYF; clone size: -; J gene: TRBJ1-3; V gene: TRBV20-1
CDR3 protein: CASSEVGGLSGNTIYF; clone size: -; J gene: TRBJ1-3; V gene: TRBV6-1
CDR3 protein: CASSSIRDRGLSYQETQYF; clone size: -; J gene: TRBJ2-5; V gene: TRBV11-2
CDR3 protein: CASGLFRQPQHF; clone size: -; J gene: TRBJ1-5; V gene: TRBV12-5
CDR3 protein: CASRLTTGNYGYTF; clone size: -; J gene: TRBJ1-2; V gene: TRBV5-1
CDR3 protein: CASSLQGVSRQQFF; clone size: -; J gene: TRBJ2-1; V gene: TRBV7-2
CDR3 protein: CATRGDRVSGNTIYF; clone size: -; J gene: TRBJ1-3; V gene: TRBV5-3
CDR3 protein: CASSLSAGVMGNEQFF; clone size: -; J gene: TRBJ2-1; V gene: TRBV27
CDR3 protein: CASSPAEGNNSPLHF; clone size: -; J gene: TRBJ1-6; V gene: TRBV7-2
CDR3 protein: CASSSTGVETQYF; clone size: -; J gene: TRBJ2-5; V gene: TRBV12-3/TRBV12-4
CDR3 protein: CASSVQGSSGNTIYF; clone size: once; J gene: TRBJ1-3; V gene: TRBV19